This T cell receptor beta chain was documented in a study of technical replicates of blood from a handful of donors. The table came from immunoSEQ multiplex PCR; TCRdb's copy has only in-frame clones and leaves some out. In the table there are about 16,000 clones, around nine tenths of which are singletons. This clone was found a few times. Sequenced input: PBMCs. The TCR originated in a human donor in good health.

CDR3 nucleotide sequence: TGTGCCTGGAGTCAGGGACAGGGACAGCCCCAGCATTTT. This gives the protein CAWSQGQGQPQHF. This sequence joins TRBV30 and TRBJ1-5; 9 bases fit TRBD1. Germline V gene sequence: CDR1 GTSNPN, CDR2 SVGIG (reference sequence). With V trimmed by 2 bases and J by 7 bases, 3 bases remained unmatched. The length of the CDR3 is 13 residues.